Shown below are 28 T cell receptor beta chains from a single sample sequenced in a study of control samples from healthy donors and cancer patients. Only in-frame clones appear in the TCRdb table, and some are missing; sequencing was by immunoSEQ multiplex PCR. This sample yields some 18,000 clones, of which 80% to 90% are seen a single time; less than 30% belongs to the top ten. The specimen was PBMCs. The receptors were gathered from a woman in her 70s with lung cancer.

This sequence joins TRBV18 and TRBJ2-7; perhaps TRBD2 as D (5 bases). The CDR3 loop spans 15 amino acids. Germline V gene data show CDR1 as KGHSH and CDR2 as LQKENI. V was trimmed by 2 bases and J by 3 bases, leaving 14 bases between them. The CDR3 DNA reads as TGTGCCAGCTCACCAGAGGGAGTAGCCATCTACGAGCAGTACTTC. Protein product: CASSPEGVAIYEQYF.

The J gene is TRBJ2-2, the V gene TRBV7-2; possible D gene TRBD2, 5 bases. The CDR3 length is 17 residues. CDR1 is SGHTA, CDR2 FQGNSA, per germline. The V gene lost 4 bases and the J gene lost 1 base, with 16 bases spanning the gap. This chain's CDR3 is CASSSPPGSVNTGELFF. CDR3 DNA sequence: TGTGCCAGCAGCTCACCCCCGGGGAGCGTGAACACCGGGGAGCTGTTTTTT.

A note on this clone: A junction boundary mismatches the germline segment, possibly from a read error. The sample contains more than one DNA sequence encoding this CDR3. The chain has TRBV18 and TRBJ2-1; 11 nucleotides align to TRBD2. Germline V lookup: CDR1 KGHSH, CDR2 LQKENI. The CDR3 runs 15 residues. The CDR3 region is CASSPGTSGPQEQFF. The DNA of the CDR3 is TGCGCCAGCTCACCAGGGACTAGCGGCCCCCAAGAGCAGTTCTTC. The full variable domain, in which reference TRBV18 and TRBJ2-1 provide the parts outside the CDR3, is NAGVMQNPRHLVRRRGQEARLRCSPMKGHSHVYWYRQLPEEGLKFMVYLQKENIIDESGMPKERFSAEFPKEGPSILRIQQVVRGDSAAYFCASSPGTSGPQEQFFGPGTRLTVL.

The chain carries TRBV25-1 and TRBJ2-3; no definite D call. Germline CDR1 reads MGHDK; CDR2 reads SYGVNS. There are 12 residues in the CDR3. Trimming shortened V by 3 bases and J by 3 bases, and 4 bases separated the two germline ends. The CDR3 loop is CASSEGTDTQYF. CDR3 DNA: TGTGCCAGCAGTGAGGGAACAGATACGCAGTATTTT. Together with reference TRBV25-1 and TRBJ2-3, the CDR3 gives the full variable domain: EADIYQTPRYLVIGTGKKITLECSQTMGHDKMYWYQQDPGMELHLIHYSYGVNSTEKGDLSSESTVSRIRTEHFPLTLESARPSHTSQYLCASSEGTDTQYFGPGTRLTVL.

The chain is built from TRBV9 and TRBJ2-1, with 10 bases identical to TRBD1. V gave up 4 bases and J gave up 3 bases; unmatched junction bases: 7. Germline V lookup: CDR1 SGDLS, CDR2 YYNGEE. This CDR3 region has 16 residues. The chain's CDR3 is CASSPRDRGLYNEQFF. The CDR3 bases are TGTGCCAGCAGCCCCCGGGACAGGGGTCTCTACAATGAGCAGTTCTTC. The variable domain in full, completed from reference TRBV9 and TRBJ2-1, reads DSGVTQTPKHLITATGQRVTLRCSPRSGDLSVYWYQQSLDQGLQFLIQYYNGEERAKGNILERFSAQQFPDLHSELNLSSLELGDSALYFCASSPRDRGLYNEQFFGPGTRLTVL.

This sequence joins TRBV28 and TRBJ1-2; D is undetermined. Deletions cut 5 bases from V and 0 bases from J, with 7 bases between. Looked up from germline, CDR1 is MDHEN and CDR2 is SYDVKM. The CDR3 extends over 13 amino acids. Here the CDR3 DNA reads TGTGCCAGCAGTCCGACTTCTAACTATGGCTACACCTTC. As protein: CASSPTSNYGYTF.

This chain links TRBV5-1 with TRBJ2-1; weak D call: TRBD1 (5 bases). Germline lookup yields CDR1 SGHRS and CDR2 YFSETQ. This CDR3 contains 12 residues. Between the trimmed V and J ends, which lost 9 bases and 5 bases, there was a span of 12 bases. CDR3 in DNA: TGCGCCACCTCGGACATAGACAATGAGCAGTTCTTC. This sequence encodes CATSDIDNEQFF.

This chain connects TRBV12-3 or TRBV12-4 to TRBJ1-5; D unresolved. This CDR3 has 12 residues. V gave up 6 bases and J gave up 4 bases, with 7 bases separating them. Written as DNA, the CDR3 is TGTGCCAGCAGGGGGTCAAATCAGCCCCAGCATTTT. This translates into CASRGSNQPQHF.

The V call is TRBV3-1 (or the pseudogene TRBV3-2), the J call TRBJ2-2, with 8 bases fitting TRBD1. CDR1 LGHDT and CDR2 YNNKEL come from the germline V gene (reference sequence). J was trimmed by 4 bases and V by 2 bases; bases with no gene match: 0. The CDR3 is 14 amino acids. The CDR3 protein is CASSQTGGTGELFF. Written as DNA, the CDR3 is TGTGCCAGCAGCCAAACAGGGGGCACCGGGGAGCTGTTTTTT.

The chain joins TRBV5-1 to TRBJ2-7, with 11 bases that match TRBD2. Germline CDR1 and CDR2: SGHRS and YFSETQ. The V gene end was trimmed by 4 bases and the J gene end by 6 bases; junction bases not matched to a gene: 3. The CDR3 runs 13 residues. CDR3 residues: CASSHGTSGEQYF. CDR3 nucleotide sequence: TGCGCCAGCAGCCACGGGACTAGCGGCGAGCAGTACTTC.

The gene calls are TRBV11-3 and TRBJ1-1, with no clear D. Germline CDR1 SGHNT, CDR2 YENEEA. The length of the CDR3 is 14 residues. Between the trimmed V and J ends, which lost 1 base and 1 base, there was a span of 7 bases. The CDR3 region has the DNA TGTGCCAGCAGCTTAGGCCCAGCGAACACTGAAGCTTTCTTT. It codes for CASSLGPANTEAFF.

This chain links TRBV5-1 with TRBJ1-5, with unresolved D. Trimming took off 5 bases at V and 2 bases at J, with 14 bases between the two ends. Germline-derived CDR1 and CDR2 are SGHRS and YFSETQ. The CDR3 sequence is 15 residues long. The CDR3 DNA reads TGCGCCAGCAGGGTACGGGCGTGGGGCAATCAGCCCCAGCATTTT. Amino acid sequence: CASRVRAWGNQPQHF.

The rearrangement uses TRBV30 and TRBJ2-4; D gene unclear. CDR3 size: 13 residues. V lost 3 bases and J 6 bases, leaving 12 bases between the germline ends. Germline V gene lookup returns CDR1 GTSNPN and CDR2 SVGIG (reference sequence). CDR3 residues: CAWSTPMRNIQYF. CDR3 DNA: TGTGCCTGGAGCACCCCCATGCGAAACATTCAGTACTTC.

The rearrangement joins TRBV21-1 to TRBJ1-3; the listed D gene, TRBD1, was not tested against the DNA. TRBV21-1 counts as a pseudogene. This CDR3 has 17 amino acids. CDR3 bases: TGTGCCAGCAGCGCGATCGCAGGGTTGAGCTCTGGAAACACCATATATTTT. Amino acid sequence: CASSAIAGLSSGNTIYF.

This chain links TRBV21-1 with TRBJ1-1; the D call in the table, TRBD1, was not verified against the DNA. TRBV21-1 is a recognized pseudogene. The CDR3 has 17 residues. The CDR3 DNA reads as TGTGCCAGCAGCAAAGACCCGCGGGACAGTCAGAACACTGAAGCTTTCTTT. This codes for CASSKDPRDSQNTEAFF.

The CDR3 is CASSPDRVEDTQYF. CDR3 in DNA: TGTGCCAGCAGCCCAGACAGAGTAGAAGATACGCAGTATTTT. This sequence joins TRBV7-9 and TRBJ2-3, with D perhaps TRBD1 (5 bases). CDR1 SEHNR and CDR2 FQNEAQ come from the germline V gene (reference sequence). This CDR3 has 14 residues. Trimming took off 5 bases at V and 5 bases at J, with 14 bases between the two ends.

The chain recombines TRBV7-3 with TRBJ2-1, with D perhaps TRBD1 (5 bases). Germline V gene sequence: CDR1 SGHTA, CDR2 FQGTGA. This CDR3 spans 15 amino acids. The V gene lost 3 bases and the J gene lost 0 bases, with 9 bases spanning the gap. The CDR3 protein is CASSLGPSSYNEQFF. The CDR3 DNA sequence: TGTGCCAGCAGCTTGGGGCCGAGCTCCTACAATGAGCAGTTCTTC.

The CDR3, as DNA: TGTGCCAGCAGTCGCGATATTCGAGGGGGCACTGAAGCTTTCTTT. The encoded protein is CASSRDIRGGTEAFF. The chain combines TRBV27 with TRBJ1-1; TRBD1 might be the D (6 bases). Trimming shortened V by 5 bases and J by 4 bases, and 17 bases separated the two germline ends. This CDR3 region has 15 residues. CDR1 MNHEY and CDR2 SMNVEV come from the germline V gene (reference sequence).

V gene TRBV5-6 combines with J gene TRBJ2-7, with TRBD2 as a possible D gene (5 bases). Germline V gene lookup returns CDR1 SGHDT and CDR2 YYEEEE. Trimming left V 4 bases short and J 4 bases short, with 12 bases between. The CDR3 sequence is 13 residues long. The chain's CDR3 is CASSAGVGYEQYF. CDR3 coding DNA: TGTGCCAGCAGCGCCGGGGTGGGGTACGAGCAGTACTTC.

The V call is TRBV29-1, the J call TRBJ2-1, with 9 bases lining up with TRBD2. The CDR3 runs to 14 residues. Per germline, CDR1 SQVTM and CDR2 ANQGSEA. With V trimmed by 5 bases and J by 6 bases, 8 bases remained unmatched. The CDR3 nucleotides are TGCAGCGTTACTGGGACTAGCCCTTTCAATGAGCAGTTCTTC. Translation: CSVTGTSPFNEQFF.

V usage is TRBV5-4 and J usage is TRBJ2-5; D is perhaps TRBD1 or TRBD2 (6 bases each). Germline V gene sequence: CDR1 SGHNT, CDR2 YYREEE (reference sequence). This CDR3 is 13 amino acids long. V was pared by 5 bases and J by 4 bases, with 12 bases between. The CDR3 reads CASSWRGAETQYF. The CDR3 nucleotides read TGTGCCAGCAGTTGGAGGGGGGCAGAGACCCAGTACTTC.

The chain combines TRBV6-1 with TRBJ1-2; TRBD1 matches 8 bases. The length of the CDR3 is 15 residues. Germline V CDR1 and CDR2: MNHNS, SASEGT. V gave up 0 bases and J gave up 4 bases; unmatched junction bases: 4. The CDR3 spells CASSEAPDRGYGYTF. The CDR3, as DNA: TGTGCCAGCAGTGAAGCCCCCGACAGGGGCTATGGCTACACCTTC.

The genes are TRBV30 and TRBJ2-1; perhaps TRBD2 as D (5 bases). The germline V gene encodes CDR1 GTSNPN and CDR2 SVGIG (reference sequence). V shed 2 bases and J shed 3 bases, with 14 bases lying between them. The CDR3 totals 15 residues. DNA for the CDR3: TGTGCCTGGAGTCTGCTTAGTGGGAGCTACAATGAGCAGTTCTTC. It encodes CAWSLLSGSYNEQFF.

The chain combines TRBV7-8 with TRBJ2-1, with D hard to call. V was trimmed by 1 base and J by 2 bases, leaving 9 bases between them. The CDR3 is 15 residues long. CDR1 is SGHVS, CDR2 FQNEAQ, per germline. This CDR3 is CASSLVPRTYNEQFF. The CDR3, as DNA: TGTGCCAGCAGCTTAGTTCCTAGGACCTACAATGAGCAGTTCTTC. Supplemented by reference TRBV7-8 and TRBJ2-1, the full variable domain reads GAGVSQSPRYKVAKRGQDVALRCDPISGHVSLFWYQQALGQGPEFLTYFQNEAQLDKSGLPSDRFFAERPEGSVSTLKIQRTQQEDSAVYLCASSLVPRTYNEQFFGPGTRLTVL.

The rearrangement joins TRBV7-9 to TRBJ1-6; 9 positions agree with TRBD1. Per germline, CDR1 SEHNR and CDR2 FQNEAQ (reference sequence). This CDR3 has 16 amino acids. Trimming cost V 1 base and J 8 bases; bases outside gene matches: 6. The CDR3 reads CASSLVETGGYSPLHF. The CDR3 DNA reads TGTGCCAGCAGCTTAGTCGAGACAGGGGGTTATTCACCCCTCCACTTT.

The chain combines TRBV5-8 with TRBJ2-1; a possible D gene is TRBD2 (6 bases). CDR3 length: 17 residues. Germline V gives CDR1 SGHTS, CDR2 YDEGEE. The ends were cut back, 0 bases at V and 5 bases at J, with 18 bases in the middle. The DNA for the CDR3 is TGTGCCAGCAGCTTGGGCCGGCGGGGCAGGGCCAACAATGAGCAGTTCTTC. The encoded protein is CASSLGRRGRANNEQFF.

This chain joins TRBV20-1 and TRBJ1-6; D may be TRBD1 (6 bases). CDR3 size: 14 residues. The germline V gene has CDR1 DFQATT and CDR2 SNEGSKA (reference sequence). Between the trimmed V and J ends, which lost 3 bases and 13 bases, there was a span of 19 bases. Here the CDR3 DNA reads TGCAGTGCTAGTGGGACCACCGAGAGGGGGCCCCTCCACTTT. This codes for CSASGTTERGPLHF.

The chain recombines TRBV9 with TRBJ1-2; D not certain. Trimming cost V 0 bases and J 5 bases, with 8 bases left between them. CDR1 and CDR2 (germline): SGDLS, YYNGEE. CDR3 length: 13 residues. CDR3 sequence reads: CASSVVYGYGYTF. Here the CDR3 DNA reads TGTGCCAGCAGCGTAGTTTACGGGTATGGCTACACCTTC.